A single sample is the source of the 24 T cell receptor beta chains below, sequenced in a study of T cell repertoires in cytomegalovirus infection (dated by TCRdb to about 2019). Sequencing instrument: Illumina HiSeq 1500. TCRdb reprocessing: public reads trimmed at Q25 with fastp, clones called with MiXCR, in-frame beta chains kept. Duplicate CDR3 protein sequences are folded into a single record with the most common DNA and genes. The sample table lists nearly 550,000 distinct CDR3 sequences, approximately 15% of them with a count of one. The ten most abundant clones make up more than 20% of the sample. Material: CD8+ T cells from PBMCs. These receptors originate from a human donor in good health (CMV status not recorded). Some clones in this sample may be carry-over from other donors' samples.

The rearrangement links TRBV27 to TRBJ1-1, with D unresolved. Germline CDR1 is MNHEY and CDR2 is SMNVEV (reference sequence). The germline V and J ends were trimmed by 11 bases and 2 bases, with 9 bases remaining between them. This CDR3 is built from 11 residues. CDR3 nucleotides: TGTGCCGGCCAGAAAAACACTGAAGCTTTCTTT. Its translation: CAGQKNTEAFF.

This clonotype appeared a few times. The CDR3 spells CASSPTGPRGDNEQFF. In nucleotides, the CDR3 is TGTGCCAGCAGCCCGACCGGCCCTCGCGGCGACAATGAGCAGTTCTTC. The chain employs TRBV3-1 and TRBJ2-1; the D is unclear. The CDR3 runs to 16 residues. Germline CDR1 LGHDT, CDR2 YNNKEL (reference sequence). V was clipped by 4 bases and J by 5 bases, with 18 bases between them.

This clonotype was seen ten or more times. V is TRBV7-2 and J is TRBJ2-7, with a tentative D call TRBD1 (6 bases). Germline loops: CDR1 SGHTA, CDR2 FQGNSA. The CDR3 length is 15 residues. With 4 bases removed from V and 2 bases from J, the gap between germline ends came to 15 bases. CDR3 DNA sequence: TGTGCCAGCAGCTACGGGACACCCGCCCCCTACGAGCAGTACTTC. Its protein product is CASSYGTPAPYEQYF.

In this sample, this clonotype turned up many times. The rearrangement links TRBV7-9 to TRBJ2-2; TRBD2 is a possible D gene (6 bases). The germline V gene has CDR1 SEHNR and CDR2 FQNEAQ (reference sequence). Trimming cost V 3 bases and J 1 base, with 12 bases left between them. The CDR3 is made up of 16 amino acids. The CDR3: CASSFTSSWNTGELFF. CDR3 nucleotide sequence: TGTGCCAGCAGCTTCACTAGCTCGTGGAACACCGGGGAGCTGTTTTTT.

This chain uses TRBV6-6 with TRBJ2-1, with a tentative D call TRBD2 (6 bases). Trimming cost V 7 bases and J 4 bases, with 17 bases left between them. CDR1 is MNHNY, CDR2 SVGAGI, per germline (reference sequence). There are 15 residues in the CDR3. Written as DNA, the CDR3 is TGTGCCAGCACTCCGGACCCGGGGGTATACAATGAGCAGTTCTTC. Its protein product is CASTPDPGVYNEQFF.

This clonotype was counted between two and nine times. The chain is built from TRBV6-1 and TRBJ1-4, with D possibly TRBD1 on 6 matching bases. Germline V gives CDR1 MNHNS, CDR2 SASEGT. V lost 10 bases to trimming and J lost 7 bases, with 16 bases between them. The CDR3 consists of 13 residues. DNA of the CDR3: TGTGCCACCCGAGGAGACAGGAGTGAAAAACTGTTTTTT. Residues: CATRGDRSEKLFF.

This clonotype was observed many times. V and J are TRBV7-6 and TRBJ2-7; a possible D gene is TRBD1 (6 bases). The CDR3 totals 13 residues. CDR1 is SGHVS and CDR2 is FNYEAQ in the germline V gene. V gave up 7 bases and J gave up 2 bases, with 12 bases separating them. This CDR3 is CASNDGQPYEQYF. CDR3 DNA: TGTGCCAGCAACGACGGACAGCCCTACGAGCAGTACTTC.

The sample holds a few counts of this clonotype. The CDR3 coding sequence is TGCAGTGCTAGAGATTGGAGCAGCTCCTACGAGCAGTACTTC. The encoded protein is CSARDWSSSYEQYF. V gene TRBV20-1 combines with J gene TRBJ2-7; D is ambiguous. Germline CDR1 reads DFQATT; CDR2 reads SNEGSKA (reference sequence). Trimming cost V 0 bases and J 0 bases, with 9 bases left between them. There are 14 residues in the CDR3.

This clonotype has just a few counts. V and J are TRBV10-2 and TRBJ2-7, with D possibly being TRBD2 (5 bases). In germline, CDR1 is WSHSY, CDR2 SAAADI. The CDR3 has 12 residues. V was trimmed by 6 bases and J by 3 bases, leaving 9 bases between them. This CDR3 is CASRVEVYEQYF. The CDR3 coding sequence is TGCGCCAGCAGGGTGGAGGTCTACGAGCAGTACTTC.

This clonotype has only a few counts. V is TRBV28 and J is TRBJ1-1; 8 bases line up with TRBD1. CDR3 length: 17 residues. V was clipped by 6 bases and J by 5 bases; unmatched bases: 17. Germline values: CDR1 MDHEN, CDR2 SYDVKM. CDR3: CASRPLSDRVVGTEAFF. Written as DNA, the CDR3 is TGTGCCAGCAGACCCTTATCGGACAGGGTGGTTGGGACTGAAGCTTTCTTT.

This clonotype was counted at least ten times. V and J are TRBV7-9 and TRBJ2-7, with 7 nucleotides matching TRBD2. This CDR3 is built from 16 residues. Germline V lookup: CDR1 SEHNR, CDR2 FQNEAQ (reference sequence). V gave up 1 base and J gave up 2 bases; unmatched junction bases: 8. CDR3 sequence: CASSLGSSGLTYEQYF. The DNA of the CDR3 is TGTGCCAGCAGCTTAGGATCTAGCGGTCTTACCTACGAGCAGTACTTC.

The sample holds many counts of this clonotype. The chain combines TRBV20-1 with TRBJ2-5; 8 positions agree with TRBD1. Germline V gives CDR1 DFQATT, CDR2 SNEGSKA (reference sequence). This CDR3 is built from 13 residues. Trimming took 5 bases from V and 5 from J; bases not matched to a gene: 7. The CDR3 region is CSAYQGAIETQYF. The CDR3 bases are TGCAGTGCTTATCAGGGGGCGATTGAGACCCAGTACTTC.

This clonotype was detected many times. This chain connects TRBV27 to TRBJ2-7; 9 bases match TRBD1. With V trimmed by 8 bases and J by 2 bases, 13 bases remained unmatched. CDR3 size: 16 residues. Per the germline V gene, CDR1 is MNHEY and CDR2 is SMNVEV (reference sequence). DNA of the CDR3: TGTGCCAGCGGCACCCTTGTGAGACAGGGGGCCTACGAGCAGTACTTC. This encodes CASGTLVRQGAYEQYF.

With respect to this clonotype: A much larger clone lies a single base off, so this may be a read error. J is TRBJ2-7 and V is TRBV6-6, with 7 bases matching TRBD2. Germline V gene lookup returns CDR1 MNHNY and CDR2 SVGAGI (reference sequence). The CDR3 spans 15 residues. CDR3 sequence reads: CASSEVKRGPYDQYF. CDR3 coding DNA: TGTGCCAGCAGTGAGGTCAAGCGGGGCCCCTACGATCAGTACTTC.

This chain uses TRBV7-9 with TRBJ1-4, with D unresolved. Trimming shortened V by 1 base and J by 12 bases, and 9 bases separated the two germline ends. CDR3 length: 12 residues. Germline CDR1 and CDR2: SEHNR and FQNEAQ (reference sequence). CDR3 in DNA: TGTGCCAGCAGCTTAGGGATTGGGGAACTGTTTTTT. This sequence encodes CASSLGIGELFF.

In this sample, this clonotype turned up a few times. The chain has TRBV6-5 and TRBJ1-2, with TRBD1 as a possible D gene (5 bases). The CDR3 sequence is 14 residues long. The germline V gene has CDR1 MNHEY and CDR2 SVGAGI. Trimming took 3 bases from V and 0 from J, leaving 8 bases between them. The CDR3 loop reads CASSYGAANYGYTF. Here the CDR3 DNA reads TGTGCCAGCAGTTATGGGGCAGCTAACTATGGCTACACCTTC.

This clonotype was recorded many times. The chain has TRBV7-8 and TRBJ1-1; maybe TRBD1 (6 bases). The CDR3 runs to 15 residues. V was cut by 3 bases and J by 0 bases, with 11 bases left in between. Germline assignment: CDR1 SGHVS and CDR2 FQNEAQ. As DNA, the CDR3 is TGTGCCAGCAGCTTCAGGGGCGGGTTGAACACTGAAGCTTTCTTT. It codes for CASSFRGGLNTEAFF.

The chain combines TRBV18 with TRBJ2-3; weak D call: TRBD1 (5 bases). V was trimmed by 2 bases and J by 2 bases, leaving 11 bases between them. This CDR3 is built from 15 residues. Germline V CDR1 and CDR2: KGHSH, LQKENI. The CDR3 protein is CASSPGARITDTQYF. The DNA for the CDR3 is TGTGCCAGCTCACCAGGGGCGAGGATCACAGATACGCAGTATTTT.

The rearrangement uses TRBV5-6 and TRBJ2-3; TRBD1 aligns across 8 bases. The CDR3 sequence is 15 residues long. V shed 3 bases and J 6 bases; nucleotides not matched to a gene: 9. Germline V lookup: CDR1 SGHDT, CDR2 YYEEEE. CDR3 coding DNA: TGTGCCAGCAGCTATGGACAGGGCCCTCCGGATACGCAGTATTTT. Its translation: CASSYGQGPPDTQYF. Full variable domain (rest looked up from reference TRBV5-6 and TRBJ2-3): DAGVTQSPTHLIKTRGQQVTLRCSPKSGHDTVSWYQQALGQGPQFIFQYYEEEERQRGNFPDRFSGHQFPNYSSELNVNALLLGDSALYLCASSYGQGPPDTQYFGPGTRLTVL.

This clonotype came up many times. This chain uses TRBV29-1 with TRBJ1-2; D is unclear. Germline CDR1 SQVTM, CDR2 ANQGSEA. The CDR3 is 12 residues long. V gave up 2 bases and J gave up 4 bases, with 8 bases separating them. CDR3 in DNA: TGCAGCGTTGAACAGCGATCCTATGGCTACACCTTC. It translates to CSVEQRSYGYTF.

This clonotype showed up many times. The chain links TRBV4-1 to TRBJ1-5; weak D call: TRBD1 (5 bases). Germline values: CDR1 MGHRA, CDR2 YSYEKL. This CDR3 has 13 amino acids. Between the trimmed V and J ends, which lost 4 bases and 5 bases, there was a span of 9 bases. CDR3 coding DNA: TGCGCCAGCAGCCTTACCAGGGATCAGCCCCAGCATTTT. This sequence encodes CASSLTRDQPQHF.

In this sample, this clonotype turned up many times. The chain recombines TRBV7-8 with TRBJ2-1; D is unresolved. Trimming took 1 base from V and 0 from J, leaving 7 bases between them. The CDR3 sequence is 15 residues long. Germline V gives CDR1 SGHVS, CDR2 FQNEAQ. The CDR3 reads CASSLVLGSYNEQFF. The CDR3 DNA sequence: TGTGCCAGCAGCTTAGTGTTAGGCTCCTACAATGAGCAGTTCTTC. Combining the CDR3 with reference TRBV7-8 and TRBJ2-1 gives the whole variable domain GAGVSQSPRYKVAKRGQDVALRCDPISGHVSLFWYQQALGQGPEFLTYFQNEAQLDKSGLPSDRFFAERPEGSVSTLKIQRTQQEDSAVYLCASSLVLGSYNEQFFGPGTRLTVL.

The chain combines TRBV29-1 with TRBJ2-7; a possible D gene is TRBD1 (6 bases). Germline V lookup: CDR1 SQVTM, CDR2 ANQGSEA. The CDR3 is made up of 13 amino acids. The ends were cut back, 2 bases at V and 2 bases at J, with 10 bases in the middle. The DNA for the CDR3 is TGCAGCGTTGAACTGGGGGCAACCTACGAGCAGTACTTC. Its protein product is CSVELGATYEQYF.

The gene calls are TRBV6-2 or TRBV6-3 and TRBJ1-1, with unresolved D. The length of the CDR3 is 15 residues. The V end lost 0 bases, the J end lost 6 bases, and 14 bases lay between the germline ends. The germline CDR1 and CDR2 sequences are MNHEY and SVGEGT. The CDR3 here is CASSYSPQESAEAFF. CDR3 nucleotide sequence: TGTGCCAGCAGTTACTCACCCCAGGAGTCCGCTGAAGCTTTCTTT.